Listed below are T cell receptor beta chains from one sample, sequenced in a study of Ad26.COV2.S vaccination and SARS-CoV-2 variants. Method: immunoSEQ multiplex PCR; TCRdb's copy keeps in-frame clones and lacks some. Of about 350,000 clones listed, 88% are singletons. Specimen: peripheral blood, collected in a trial of Ad26.COV2.S vaccine versus placebo. The origin of the receptors is a person between 18 and 65 years old who received the Ad26.COV2.S COVID-19 vaccine or a placebo. CDR3s include the opening cysteine and the closing phenylalanine or tryptophan. The D gene is left open where the match is weak. Part of the rows lack a size; the others show once, few, many or a class for expanded clones.

size,J,D,V,CDR3,DNA
NA,TRBJ1-2,TRBD1,TRBV12-5,CASGLDRGIDYGYTF,TGTGCTAGTGGACTGGACAGGGGGATTGACTATGGCTACACCTTC
NA,TRBJ2-1,TRBD2,TRBV27,CASSSGGRYNEQFF,TGTGCCAGCAGTTCGGGGGGACGTTACAATGAGCAGTTCTTC
once,TRBJ1-1,NA,TRBV7-2,CASSLKGGNPEAFF,TGTGCCAGCAGCTTGAAGGGCGGTAACCCTGAAGCTTTCTTT
NA,TRBJ2-5,NA,TRBV7-8,CASSSQSTRAETQYF,TGTGCCAGCAGCTCCCAGAGCACTAGAGCAGAGACCCAGTACTTC
NA,TRBJ1-2,NA,TRBV30,CAWDLRLGGYTF,TGTGCCTGGGACCTCCGGCTAGGGGGCTACACCTTC
NA,TRBJ1-4,NA,TRBV2,CASSFNEKLFF,TGTGCCAGCAGCTTTAATGAAAAACTGTTTTTT
NA,TRBJ2-1,TRBD2,TRBV7-2,CASSFGLAGHNEQFF,TGTGCCAGCAGCTTTGGGCTAGCGGGGCACAATGAGCAGTTCTTC
NA,TRBJ1-5,NA,TRBV6-2/TRBV6-3,CASSHPRRGKHSNQPQHF,TGTGCCAGCAGCCACCCGAGAAGAGGGAAACATAGCAATCAGCCCCAGCATTTT
NA,TRBJ1-4,TRBD1,TRBV15,CATSREYGTATNEKLFF,TGTGCCACCAGCAGAGAATATGGGACAGCAACTAATGAAAAACTGTTTTTT
NA,TRBJ1-1,NA,TRBV6-6,CASSTGPTQGTEAFF,TGTGCCAGCAGTACAGGACCCACGCAGGGCACTGAAGCTTTCTTT
NA,TRBJ1-1,NA,TRBV7-3,CASSPYGEVGDTEAFF,TGTGCCAGCAGCCCTTACGGGGAAGTGGGAGACACTGAAGCTTTCTTT
NA,TRBJ1-2,NA,TRBV29-1,CSADSGYPRDGYTF,TGCAGCGCCGACAGTGGCTACCCCCGAGATGGCTACACCTTC
once,TRBJ2-1,NA,TRBV29-1,CSVPPGGSNYNEQFF,TGCAGCGTTCCACCGGGGGGCTCAAATTACAATGAGCAGTTCTTC
NA,TRBJ1-6,NA,TRBV3-1/TRBV3-2,CASSQDRTGGALHF,TGTGCCAGCAGCCAAGATAGGACGGGGGGAGCCCTCCACTTT
NA,TRBJ2-7,TRBD2,TRBV6-2/TRBV6-3,CASSFIAGEPYEQYF,TGTGCCAGCAGTTTTATAGCGGGGGAACCCTACGAGCAGTACTTC
once,TRBJ2-5,NA,TRBV10-3,CAISDSLRGQQETQYF,TGTGCCATCAGTGATAGCCTCAGGGGTCAGCAAGAGACCCAGTACTTC
NA,TRBJ2-7,NA,TRBV5-6,CASSSVRGGYEQYF,TGTGCCAGCAGCTCAGTAAGGGGAGGATACGAGCAGTACTTC
NA,TRBJ1-4,NA,TRBV7-3,CASSSLLGPNEKLFF,TGTGCCAGCAGCTCGCTTTTGGGGCCTAATGAAAAACTGTTTTTT
few,TRBJ2-7,NA,TRBV27,CASSRTGGYEQYF,TGTGCCAGCAGTCGGACTGGCGGCTACGAGCAGTACTTC
NA,TRBJ1-5,TRBD1,TRBV6-5,CASSPQGGVNQPQHF,TGTGCCAGCAGTCCTCAGGGGGGCGTCAATCAGCCCCAGCATTTT
NA,TRBJ2-7,NA,TRBV7-3,CASSSDRLRQYF,TGTGCCAGCAGCTCTGACCGACTACGTCAGTACTTC
NA,TRBJ1-1,NA,TRBV27,CASKTRRAENPEAFF,TGTGCCAGCAAAACCCGGCGGGCAGAAAATCCTGAAGCTTTCTTT
NA,TRBJ1-3,NA,TRBV7-2,CASSLVGSSGNTIYF,TGTGCCAGCAGCTTAGTCGGGAGCTCTGGAAACACCATATATTTT
NA,TRBJ1-1,NA,TRBV13,CASSLFGEGRKGVAFF,TGTGCCAGCAGCCTCTTCGGAGAGGGGCGAAAAGGAGTAGCTTTCTTT
few,TRBJ1-5,NA,TRBV6-4,CASRGGVGQPQHF,TGTGCCAGCAGGGGGGGCGTTGGTCAGCCCCAGCATTTT
NA,TRBJ2-2,TRBD2,TRBV14,CASSLLAGVGTGELFF,TGTGCCAGCAGCCTCTTGGCGGGAGTAGGTACCGGGGAGCTGTTTTTT
once,TRBJ2-5,NA,TRBV27,CASSPRRQETQYF,TGTGCCAGCAGTCCCCGAAGACAAGAGACCCAGTACTTC
NA,TRBJ2-7,NA,TRBV7-3,CASSLRSSRPYEQYF,TGTGCCAGCAGCCTTCGGAGTTCTCGACCCTACGAGCAGTACTTC
NA,TRBJ2-5,NA,TRBV6-5,CASSRMGTRQETQYF,TGTGCCAGCAGTCGTATGGGGACAAGACAAGAGACCCAGTACTTC
NA,TRBJ1-5,TRBD1,TRBV18,CASSPLQGSGQPQHF,TGTGCCAGCTCACCACTACAGGGGTCGGGTCAGCCCCAGCATTTT
NA,TRBJ2-5,TRBD1,TRBV19,CASSTSGTAQETQYF,TGTGCCAGTAGTACTTCCGGGACAGCGCAAGAGACCCAGTACTTC
NA,TRBJ2-1,TRBD2,TRBV5-4,CASSQAGGHDEQFF,TGTGCCAGCAGCCAAGCGGGGGGGCACGATGAGCAGTTCTTC
NA,TRBJ2-2,NA,TRBV18,CASSPRQGGTGELFF,TGTGCCAGCTCACCAAGGCAGGGAGGCACCGGGGAGCTGTTTTTT
NA,TRBJ2-3,TRBD2,TRBV13,CASSAPQRGRSTDTQYF,TGTGCCAGCAGCGCCCCCCAGCGGGGGAGGAGCACAGATACGCAGTATTTT
NA,TRBJ2-2,NA,TRBV29-1,CSVADSYTGELFF,TGCAGCGTTGCGGACAGTTACACCGGGGAGCTGTTTTTT
NA,TRBJ2-7,TRBD1,TRBV11-3,CASSLRQGGEQYF,TGTGCCAGCAGCCTCCGACAGGGGGGCGAGCAGTACTTC
NA,TRBJ2-2,NA,TRBV5-1,CASRPGSTGELFF,TGCGCCAGCAGACCAGGGAGCACCGGGGAGCTGTTTTTT
NA,TRBJ1-6,NA,TRBV30,CAWSGDTGLSSPLHF,TGTGCCTGGAGCGGGGACACAGGGTTAAGTTCACCCCTCCACTTT
few,TRBJ1-4,TRBD1,TRBV30,CAWLQEGQGGEKLFF,TGTGCCTGGCTACAGGAGGGACAGGGGGGAGAAAAACTGTTTTTT
NA,TRBJ2-7,TRBD1,TRBV10-3,CATHNPRQGASYEQYF,TGTGCCACCCACAACCCTCGACAGGGTGCGTCCTACGAGCAGTACTTC
NA,TRBJ1-2,NA,TRBV6-5,CASSTPQGPDYGYTF,TGTGCCAGCAGTACCCCCCAGGGACCCGACTATGGCTACACCTTC
NA,TRBJ1-1,NA,TRBV4-1,CASSSVSNTEAFF,TGCGCCAGCAGCAGTGTATCGAACACTGAAGCTTTCTTT
NA,TRBJ1-2,NA,TRBV19,CASSISGTTNRGYGYTF,TGTGCCAGTAGTATTTCCGGGACAACGAATCGAGGCTATGGCTACACCTTC
once,TRBJ1-1,NA,TRBV5-1,CASSLGNREVGTEAFF,TGCGCCAGCAGCTTGGGCAACAGGGAAGTGGGCACTGAAGCTTTCTTT
once,TRBJ1-1,TRBD1,TRBV18,CASSPETGGNTEAFF,TGTGCCAGCTCACCCGAGACAGGGGGAAACACTGAAGCTTTCTTT
few,TRBJ1-2,NA,TRBV19,CASSIGPSYGYTF,TGTGCCAGTAGTATCGGACCGAGCTATGGCTACACCTTC
NA,TRBJ1-2,TRBD1,TRBV13,CASSSTNGQGRVGYTF,TGTGCCAGCAGCTCGACAAACGGACAGGGACGGGTTGGCTACACCTTC
NA,TRBJ2-5,NA,TRBV5-1,CASSLATDLETQYF,TGCGCCAGCAGCTTGGCGACTGACTTAGAGACCCAGTACTTC
NA,TRBJ2-3,TRBD2,TRBV7-2,CASSFGTSGRMGDTQYF,TGTGCCAGCAGCTTCGGGACTAGCGGGAGAATGGGAGATACGCAGTATTTT
NA,TRBJ1-1,NA,TRBV15,CATSRDPGVLMNTEAFF,TGTGCCACCAGCAGAGATCCCGGGGTTCTCATGAACACTGAAGCTTTCTTT
NA,TRBJ2-2,TRBD1,TRBV2,CASSLAGGSTGELFF,TGTGCCAGCAGTCTGGCAGGGGGTTCCACCGGGGAGCTGTTTTTT
NA,TRBJ2-2,NA,TRBV6-2/TRBV6-3,CASSLHGAIGGELFF,TGTGCCAGCAGTCTTCACGGGGCCATAGGCGGGGAGCTGTTTTTT
NA,TRBJ1-1,TRBD1,TRBV10-2,CASSHSSGTGLGTEAFF,TGCGCCAGCAGCCATTCCTCCGGGACAGGTCTTGGCACTGAAGCTTTCTTT